These T cell receptor beta chains were read from a single sample in a study of spatial heterogeneity in lung cancer. MiXCR was run by TCRdb on the 5' RACE reads, yielding one entry per CDR3 protein. The repertoire has approximately 52,000 distinct CDR3 sequences, roughly 5.7% of them found once; the top ten carry around 10%. Sequenced here: PBMCs, sampled at surgery. The receptors here all came from a male donor with early-stage non-small cell lung cancer. Both conserved end residues are part of each CDR3. D genes are given only for firm matches. Clone size appears in some rows only: once, few, many, or a class for an expanded clone.

>many|TRBJ2-1|NA|TRBV4-2
CASSQDPGANEQFF
TGTGCCAGCAGCCAAGATCCAGGGGCAAATGAGCAGTTCTTC
>many|TRBJ2-1|NA|TRBV7-2
CASSLEGRTRNEQFF
TGTGCCAGCAGCTTAGAAGGGAGGACGAGGAATGAGCAGTTCTTC
>many|TRBJ1-5|NA|TRBV20-1
CSARGGLGAPQHF
TGCAGTGCTAGAGGGGGCCTAGGGGCGCCCCAGCATTTT
>many|TRBJ2-3|NA|TRBV20-1
CSAHSRSTDTQYF
TGCAGTGCCCACTCCCGTAGCACAGATACGCAGTATTTT
>many|TRBJ2-2|NA|TRBV4-2
CASSQAGVVTGELFF
TGTGCCAGCAGCCAAGCAGGGGTTGTTACCGGGGAGCTGTTTTTT
>NA|TRBJ2-4|NA|TRBV9
CASSVDGQFNHIQYF
TGTGCCAGCAGTGTCGATGGACAGTTTAACCACATTCAGTACTTC
>NA|TRBJ1-1|NA|TRBV7-9
CASSPPPNTEAFF
TGTGCCAGCAGCCCCCCCCCCAACACTGAAGCTTTCTTT
>NA|TRBJ2-5|NA|TRBV11-2
CASSLGRNQYF
TGTGCCAGCAGCTTAGGGAGGAACCAGTACTTC
>many|TRBJ2-7|TRBD2|TRBV5-4
CASSSEGGTSGAGHEQYF
TGTGCCAGCAGCTCGGAGGGGGGGACTAGCGGAGCCGGGCACGAGCAGTACTTC
>many|TRBJ2-7|TRBD2|TRBV3-1
CASTLAGGYEQYF
TGTGCCAGCACCCTAGCGGGGGGCTACGAGCAGTACTTC
>NA|TRBJ2-7|TRBD2|TRBV12-3/TRBV12-4
CASSFAGANEQYF
TGTGCCAGCAGTTTCGCGGGAGCTAACGAGCAGTACTTC
>many|TRBJ1-2|TRBD1|TRBV20-1
CSARVPRTGHGYTF
TGCAGTGCTAGAGTTCCGAGGACAGGGCATGGCTACACCTTC
>many|TRBJ1-1|NA|TRBV9
CASSPIGGNTEAFF
TGTGCCAGCAGCCCGATAGGTGGAAACACTGAAGCTTTCTTT
>many|TRBJ2-7|TRBD1|TRBV5-1
CASSPGQGAYEQYF
TGCGCCAGCAGCCCGGGACAGGGGGCCTACGAGCAGTACTTC
>many|TRBJ1-1|NA|TRBV27
CASSRGQTEAFF
TGTGCCAGCAGTAGAGGGCAGACTGAAGCTTTCTTT
>many|TRBJ2-7|TRBD2|TRBV20-1
CSADKREGYEQYF
TGCAGTGCCGACAAGCGGGAGGGCTACGAGCAGTACTTC
>many|TRBJ2-3|NA|TRBV27
CASRARTDTQYF
TGTGCCAGCAGGGCTCGCACAGATACGCAGTATTTT
>many|TRBJ2-3|NA|TRBV3-1
CASSQEVAREPGYADTQYF
TGTGCCAGCAGCCAAGAGGTGGCAAGGGAGCCGGGTTACGCAGATACGCAGTATTTT
>many|TRBJ2-3|NA|TRBV4-1
CASSPLWDFLSGTDTQYF
TGCGCCAGCAGCCCCCTTTGGGACTTTCTTTCTGGCACAGATACGCAGTATTTT
>many|TRBJ2-3|NA|TRBV20-1
CSARVGGRTDTQYF
TGCAGTGCTAGAGTCGGCGGGCGCACAGATACGCAGTATTTT
>many|TRBJ1-1|NA|TRBV20-1
CSAREGGMDTEAFF
TGCAGTGCTAGAGAGGGGGGCATGGACACTGAAGCTTTCTTT
>many|TRBJ2-5|TRBD2|TRBV5-4
CASRPGIAGQETQYF
TGTGCCAGCCGGCCGGGAATAGCGGGACAAGAGACCCAGTACTTC
>many|TRBJ1-4|NA|TRBV29-1
CSVEIGNEKLFF
TGCAGCGTTGAGATAGGGAATGAAAAACTGTTTTTT
>many|TRBJ2-5|TRBD2|TRBV11-3
CASSLETPGGETQYF
TGTGCCAGCAGCTTAGAGACCCCGGGAGGAGAGACCCAGTACTTC
>many|TRBJ1-1|NA|TRBV6-2/TRBV6-3
CASSFSRRMNTEAFF
TGTGCCAGCAGTTTTTCCCGACGGATGAACACTGAAGCTTTCTTT
>NA|TRBJ2-6|NA|TRBV20-1
CSAGVSGANVLTF
TGCAGTGCGGGGGTCTCTGGGGCCAACGTCCTGACTTTC